The 4 T cell receptor beta chains below come from one sample, sequenced in a study of T-cell reconstitution after alpha-beta-depleted transplantation in children. Using unique molecular identifiers, the investigators prepared the TCRbeta library. Each CDR3 protein gets one entry after TCRdb re-called the PCR reads with MiXCR. The sample records about 980,000 distinct CDR3 sequences, 25% to 35% being singletons. The material sequenced was PBMCs, mostly from graft donor cells, taken 360 days after TCRalphabeta/CD19-depleted stem cell transplant. The receptor source for this set is a boy younger than two who had a stem cell transplant for SCID, so the T cells may come from the graft donor.

There are a few counts of this clonotype. This rearrangement joins TRBV4-3 to TRBJ2-1; D is unclear. The CDR3 covers 15 residues. From germline, CDR1 is LGHNA and CDR2 YSLEER. Between the trimmed V and J ends, which lost 6 bases and 8 bases, there was a span of 20 bases. Written as DNA, the CDR3 is TGCGCCAGCAGTCCATCCGATGTAGGAGTGGATGAGCAGTTCTTC. Residues: CASSPSDVGVDEQFF.

J is TRBJ2-5 and V is TRBV20-1; no clear D gene. Germline loops: CDR1 DFQATT, CDR2 SNEGSKA (reference sequence). CDR3 length: 13 amino acids. V was clipped by 2 bases and J by 3 bases, with 10 bases between them. The CDR3 is CSARPKREETQYF. The CDR3 nucleotides read TGCAGTGCTAGACCCAAGCGTGAAGAGACCCAGTACTTC.

The chain uses TRBV5-1 and TRBJ2-4, with D possibly being TRBD2 (5 bases). V lost 0 bases, J lost 5 bases, and 6 bases lay in between. This CDR3 is 13 amino acids long. Per the germline V gene, CDR1 is SGHRS and CDR2 is YFSETQ. CDR3 region: CASSLGGENIQYF. CDR3 bases: TGCGCCAGCAGCTTGGGGGGAGAAAACATTCAGTACTTC.

This chain links TRBV18 with TRBJ1-1; D ambiguous. The germline V gene encodes CDR1 KGHSH and CDR2 LQKENI. The V and J ends lost 3 bases and 1 base respectively, with 15 bases between them. This CDR3 has 16 residues. The CDR3 here is CASSPTSEGSNTEAFF. For the CDR3, the DNA is TGTGCCAGCTCACCCACGAGTGAGGGTTCGAACACTGAAGCTTTCTTT.